What follows are 3 T cell receptor beta chains derived from one specimen sequenced in a study of T cell repertoires in cytomegalovirus infection. One entry per CDR3 protein results from TCRdb running MiXCR on the reads. Of approximately 190,000 distinct CDR3 sequences listed, roughly 9% are singletons. What was sequenced was PBMCs. The receptors stem from a human donor in good health (CMV status not recorded). Some clones in this sample may be carry-over from other donors' samples.

This clonotype has at least ten counts. This sequence joins TRBV7-9 and TRBJ2-7; the D is unclear. The CDR3 consists of 13 residues. Germline V gene sequence: CDR1 SEHNR, CDR2 FQNEAQ (reference sequence). The V end was cut by 1 base, the J end by 3 bases, with 7 bases between. The CDR3 DNA sequence: TGTGCCAGCAGCTTAGAAGTAAACTACGAGCAGTACTTC. Its protein product is CASSLEVNYEQYF. Using reference TRBV7-9 and TRBJ2-7 for the parts outside the CDR3, the full variable domain is DTGVSQNPRHKITKRGQNVTFRCDPISEHNRLYWYRQTLGQGPEFLTYFQNEAQLEKSRLLSDRFSAERPKGSFSTLEIQRTEQGDSAMYLCASSLEVNYEQYFGPGTRLTVT.

This clonotype occurred a few times. The gene calls are TRBV20-1 and TRBJ2-7; possibly TRBD2 for D (5 bases). CDR3 length: 15 amino acids. In germline, CDR1 is DFQATT, CDR2 SNEGSKA (reference sequence). The V gene lost 0 bases and the J gene lost 0 bases, with 12 bases spanning the gap. The CDR3 loop is CSARDPAGPSYEQYF. The CDR3 DNA reads TGCAGTGCTAGAGATCCCGCGGGCCCCTCCTACGAGCAGTACTTC.

In its sample, this clonotype was seen a few times. The chain couples TRBV27 to TRBJ1-1, with D unclear. Germline V gene sequence: CDR1 MNHEY, CDR2 SMNVEV (reference sequence). CDR3 length equals 15 residues. The germline V and J ends were trimmed by 1 base and 0 bases, with 9 bases remaining between them. CDR3 residues: CASSLLGKVNTEAFF. The DNA of the CDR3 is TGTGCCAGCAGTTTATTGGGAAAGGTGAACACTGAAGCTTTCTTT.